This is a list of T cell receptor beta chains from one sample in a study of blood T cell repertoires in COVID-19. Repertoires were generated with immunoSEQ multiplex PCR, while TCRdb's copy carries only in-frame clones and drops some. The table has approximately 160,000 clones, about 86% seen once. The sample consisted of peripheral blood. Receptor source: a woman at least 80 years old with acute or convalescent COVID-19. Each CDR3 is given without its conserved first and last residue. D genes are given only for firm matches.

J gene,V gene,D gene,CDR3 protein
TRBJ1-2,TRBV19,TRBD1,ASSPDRGLSYGYT
TRBJ2-1,TRBV21-1,-,ASSTRTGEGEQF
TRBJ2-5,TRBV9,-,ASSVGSEETQY
TRBJ2-1,TRBV5-4,-,ASSLGGGKDNEQF
TRBJ1-4,TRBV28,TRBD1,ASRLTGGRQKLF
TRBJ2-5,TRBV29-1,-,SVDGGVGTQY
TRBJ1-2,TRBV29-1,TRBD1,SVGTGAAYGYT
TRBJ2-2,TRBV23-1,TRBD1,ASSQDHDRVPNTGELF
TRBJ2-2,TRBV24-1,TRBD2,ATSDFNGLADTGELF
TRBJ1-2,TRBV7-9,TRBD1,ASSIRQGFNYGYT
TRBJ2-1,TRBV15,-,ATSRAENEQF
TRBJ2-5,TRBV19,-,ASSKARGGETQY
TRBJ2-2,TRBV7-7,TRBD2,ASMAGGLGELF
TRBJ1-2,TRBV7-2,-,ASSLTENYGYT
TRBJ2-7,TRBV7-2,TRBD2,ASSSNRLAGTYEQY
TRBJ2-7,TRBV21-1,-,ASSKHRQNDGDSYEQY
TRBJ2-7,TRBV27,-,ATRQQAQSYEQY
TRBJ1-5,TRBV28,TRBD1,ASSPHAGQGLSNQPQH
TRBJ1-4,TRBV7-9,TRBD1,ASSFRGGQGGEKLF
TRBJ1-1,TRBV19,-,ASSRQPNTEAF
TRBJ2-2,TRBV6-5,TRBD2,ASTSGTRPTGELF
TRBJ2-5,TRBV15,TRBD1,ATSRDRGQGGETQY
TRBJ2-5,TRBV13,TRBD1,ASSITYRGGLQETQY
TRBJ2-5,TRBV28,TRBD1,ASSQGAWKTQY
TRBJ2-3,TRBV11-3,-,ASSFGAETSTDTQY
TRBJ1-4,TRBV19,-,ASSGNDEKLF
TRBJ2-1,TRBV29-1,TRBD1,SVSIPGQGLNEQF
TRBJ1-1,TRBV28,-,ASSSRQTNTEAF
TRBJ1-3,TRBV30,-,AYGKGHGNTIY
TRBJ2-1,TRBV24-1,-,ATSHPGFYEQF
TRBJ1-3,TRBV3-1/TRBV3-2,-,ASSPRSRGTGNTIY
TRBJ1-3,TRBV18,-,ASAPSSGNTIY
TRBJ1-2,TRBV12-3/TRBV12-4,-,ASSKPGSYGYT
TRBJ2-1,TRBV2,-,ASRPAPGLLSYNEQF
TRBJ2-1,TRBV6-4,-,ASPPSLNNSYNEQF